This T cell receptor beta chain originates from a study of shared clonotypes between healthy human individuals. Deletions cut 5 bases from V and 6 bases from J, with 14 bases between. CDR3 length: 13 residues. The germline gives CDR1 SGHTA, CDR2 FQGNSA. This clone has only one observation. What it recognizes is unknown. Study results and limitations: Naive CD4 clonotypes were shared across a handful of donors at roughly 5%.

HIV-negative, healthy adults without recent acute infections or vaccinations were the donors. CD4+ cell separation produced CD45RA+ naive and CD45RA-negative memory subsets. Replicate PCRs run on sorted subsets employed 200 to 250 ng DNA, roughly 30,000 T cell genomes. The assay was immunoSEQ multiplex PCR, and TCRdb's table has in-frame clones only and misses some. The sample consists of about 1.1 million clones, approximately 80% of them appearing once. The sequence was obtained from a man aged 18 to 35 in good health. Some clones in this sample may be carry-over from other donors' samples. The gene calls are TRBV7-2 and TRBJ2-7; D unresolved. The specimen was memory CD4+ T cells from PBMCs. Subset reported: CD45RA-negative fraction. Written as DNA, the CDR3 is TGTGCCAGCAGCCCCCAAGGGTTCGGCGAGCAGTACTTC. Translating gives CASSPQGFGEQYF.